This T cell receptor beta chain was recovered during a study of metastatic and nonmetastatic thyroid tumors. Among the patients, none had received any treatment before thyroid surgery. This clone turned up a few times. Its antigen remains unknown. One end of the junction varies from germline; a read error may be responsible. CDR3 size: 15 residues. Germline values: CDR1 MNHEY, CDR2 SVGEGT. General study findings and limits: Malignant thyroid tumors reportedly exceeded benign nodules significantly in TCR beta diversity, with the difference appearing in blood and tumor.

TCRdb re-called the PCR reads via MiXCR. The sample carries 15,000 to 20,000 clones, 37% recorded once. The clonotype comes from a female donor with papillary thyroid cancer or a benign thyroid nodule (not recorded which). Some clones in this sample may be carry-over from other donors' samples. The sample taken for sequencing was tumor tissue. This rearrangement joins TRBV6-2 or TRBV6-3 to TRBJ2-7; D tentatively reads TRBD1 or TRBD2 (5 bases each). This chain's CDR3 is CASGYSRGSSYEQYF. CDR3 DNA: TGTGCCAGCGGTTACTCGAGGGGCAGCTCCTACGAGCAGTACTTC.